This T cell receptor beta chain was sequenced during a study of blood T cell repertoires in COVID-19. Study in general: Donors in the United States, Italy and Spain gave samples during acute or convalescent COVID-19.

This CDR3 has 13 residues. CDR1 and CDR2 (germline): KGHSH, LQKENI. V lost 5 bases to trimming and J lost 7 bases; unmatched junction nucleotides: 6. Some clones are missing from TCRdb's copy, which holds only in-frame ones; the method was immunoSEQ multiplex PCR. Altogether a few hundred thousand clones are present, 89% being singletons, with the ten largest covering 3.9%. The chain combines TRBV18 with TRBJ1-1; the match to TRBD1 covers 8 bases. The TCR originated in a woman between 55 and 75 years old with COVID-19, enrolled during active disease. Sequencing input: peripheral blood. The chain's CDR3 is CASSLGQEVEAFF. The DNA for the CDR3 is TGTGCCAGCTCATTGGGACAGGAGGTTGAAGCTTTCTTT.